A selection of T cell receptor beta chains follows, all from one sample in a study of cytomegalovirus exposure and HLA in healthy donors. Assay used: immunoSEQ multiplex PCR; TCRdb lists only in-frame clones, some missing. The data show about 65,000 clones, about four fifths seen once. The material sequenced was PBMCs. Receptors originate from a woman in her thirties in good health and CMV-seronegative. The CDR3 runs from the conserved cysteine through the conserved F or W. Each record gives: clone size, J gene, V gene, D gene, CDR3 protein, CDR3 DNA. A D gene is named only where the DNA matches it firmly. Clone sizes are given selectively: once, few, many, or a class where the clone is expanded.

>-|TRBJ1-2|TRBV30|-
CAWRDTLPYGYTF
TGTGCCTGGCGGGACACCCTTCCCTATGGCTACACCTTC
>-|TRBJ1-4|TRBV10-3|-
CAIRNRDNEKLFF
TGTGCCATCAGAAACAGGGATAATGAAAAACTGTTTTTT
>once|TRBJ1-6|TRBV6-5|-
CASSLRTRGSPLHF
TGTGCCAGCAGTTTAAGGACCAGGGGCTCACCCCTCCACTTT
>-|TRBJ2-2|TRBV15|TRBD1
CATSRDRGDTGELFF
TGTGCCACCAGCAGGGACAGGGGAGACACCGGGGAGCTGTTTTTT
>-|TRBJ2-1|TRBV5-4|TRBD2
CASSLVGLVREQFF
TGTGCCAGCAGCTTGGTTGGACTAGTGAGGGAGCAGTTCTTC
>-|TRBJ1-1|TRBV9|-
CASSPLRGEAFF
TGTGCCAGCAGCCCCCTCCGGGGGGAGGCTTTCTTT
>-|TRBJ1-1|TRBV28|-
CASSLPQMNTEAFF
TGTGCCAGCAGCTTGCCTCAGATGAACACTGAAGCTTTCTTT
>few|TRBJ2-3|TRBV6-1|-
CACKDSVDTQYF
TGTGCCTGCAAGGACAGTGTAGATACGCAGTATTTT
>-|TRBJ2-7|TRBV7-2|-
CASSSMIGTGYEQYF
TGTGCCAGCAGCTCAATGATCGGGACTGGCTACGAGCAGTACTTC
>-|TRBJ2-7|TRBV15|TRBD2
CATSRVTSGWYEQYF
TGTGCCACCAGCAGAGTGACTAGCGGGTGGTACGAGCAGTACTTC
>-|TRBJ2-2|TRBV4-3|-
CASSQSGHVNTGELFF
TGCGCCAGCAGCCAATCAGGACACGTTAACACCGGGGAGCTGTTTTTT
>-|TRBJ2-1|TRBV30|TRBD2
CAWRLAGYNEQFF
TGTGCCTGGAGGCTAGCGGGCTACAATGAGCAGTTCTTC
>-|TRBJ1-5|TRBV5-1|-
CASSRRDNNQPQHF
TGCGCCAGCAGCCGCCGGGACAATAATCAGCCCCAGCATTTT
>-|TRBJ1-3|TRBV30|-
CAWSTVAGNTIYF
TGTGCCTGGAGTACAGTCGCTGGAAACACCATATATTTT
>-|TRBJ2-5|TRBV9|-
CASSVGPGQETQYF
TGTGCCAGCAGCGTAGGGCCAGGGCAAGAGACCCAGTACTTC
>-|TRBJ2-1|TRBV23-1|TRBD2
CASSRGGNGNEQFF
TGCGCCAGCAGCCGCGGGGGGAATGGTAATGAGCAGTTCTTC
>-|TRBJ2-1|TRBV19|-
CASSTSGLYNEQFF
TGTGCCAGTAGTACCTCGGGACTCTACAATGAGCAGTTCTTC
>-|TRBJ1-1|TRBV6-5|TRBD1
CASSRGDRGEAFF
TGTGCCAGCAGCCGAGGGGACAGGGGTGAAGCTTTCTTT
>-|TRBJ2-2|TRBV5-1|-
CASSLRDTGELFF
TGCGCCAGCAGCTTACGAGACACCGGGGAGCTGTTTTTT
>-|TRBJ2-3|TRBV30|-
CAWAWAFGTDTQYF
TGTGCCTGGGCTTGGGCCTTCGGCACAGATACGCAGTATTTT
>few|TRBJ2-1|TRBV6-4|TRBD2
CASSSSSGSPFNEQFF
TGTGCCAGCAGTTCCTCTAGCGGGAGTCCCTTCAATGAGCAGTTCTTC
>-|TRBJ2-5|TRBV4-3|TRBD2
CASSPSGYQETQYF
TGCGCCAGCAGCCCTAGCGGATACCAAGAGACCCAGTACTTC
>-|TRBJ1-4|TRBV29-1|TRBD1
CSVRGGADKLFF
TGCAGCGTGAGAGGGGGCGCGGACAAACTGTTTTTT
>-|TRBJ2-6|TRBV6-1|TRBD1
CASRRQGSGANVLTF
TGTGCTAGCAGACGACAGGGCTCTGGGGCCAACGTCCTGACTTTC